This T cell receptor (beta chain) was documented in a study of OX40 agonist ivuxolimab in advanced cancers. Study overall: Intravenous ivuxolimab was administered to patients every 2 weeks at 0.01 to 10 mg/kg.

TCRdb's copy holds only in-frame clones and misses some; the assay was immunoSEQ multiplex PCR. Altogether 60,000 to 70,000 clones are present, around 86% being singletons, with the ten largest covering about 4%. Germline trimming cut 1 base from V and 5 bases from J; bases unmatched to any gene: 7. This CDR3 is 16 amino acids long. Germline V gene data show CDR1 as LNHNV and CDR2 as YYDKDF (reference sequence). The sequencing used CD4+ or CD8+ T cells sorted from blood, collected in a trial of the OX40 agonist ivuxolimab. This sequence originates from an adult with an advanced solid tumor such as melanoma, head and neck, liver or kidney cancer. The chain links TRBV15 to TRBJ2-7, with 11 bases fitting TRBD2. CDR3: CATSRGGGLAAHEQYF. The CDR3 DNA is TGTGCCACCAGCAGAGGTGGGGGACTAGCGGCTCACGAGCAGTACTTC. Drawing the rest from reference TRBV15 and TRBJ2-7, the complete variable domain is DAMVIQNPRYQVTQFGKPVTLSCSQTLNHNVMYWYQQKSSQAPKLLFHYYDKDFNNEADTPDNFQSRRPNTSFCFLDIRSPGLGDTAMYLCATSRGGGLAAHEQYFGPGTRLTVT.